These 4 T cell receptor beta chains came from one sample sequenced in a study of blood T cell repertoires in COVID-19. Profiled with immunoSEQ multiplex PCR; TCRdb holds only in-frame clones, not every one. The sample has 30,000 to 35,000 clones, about 90% seen once; the top ten hold around 15%. Sequenced sample: peripheral blood. The receptors originated from a man aged 55-75 years with active COVID-19.

The rearrangement uses TRBV7-3 and TRBJ2-2, with 8 bases matching TRBD2. After removal of 4 bases from V and 2 bases from J, the junction contained 6 bases not matched to a gene. CDR1 and CDR2 (germline): SGHTA, FQGTGA. The length of the CDR3 is 16 residues. The chain's CDR3 is CASSSYSGANTGELFF. The CDR3 DNA reads TGTGCCAGCAGCTCCTATAGCGGGGCAAACACCGGGGAGCTGTTTTTT.

This clone was counted only a few times. J is TRBJ1-2 and V is TRBV28; tentatively, D is TRBD1 (6 bases). V was shortened by 7 bases and J by 3 bases, with 30 bases between the two germline ends. Per germline, CDR1 MDHEN and CDR2 SYDVKM. The CDR3 covers 19 residues. The CDR3 here is CASTSGEVVFGGLDYGYTF. The CDR3 nucleotides read TGTGCCAGCACCTCTGGGGAAGTGGTTTTTGGGGGCTTAGACTATGGCTACACCTTC.

The CDR3 sequence is CASRPREGPYEQYF. The CDR3 DNA is TGTGCCAGCAGACCGCGGGAGGGCCCCTACGAGCAGTACTTC. The V and J genes are TRBV7-6 and TRBJ2-7, with 9 bases aligning to TRBD2. Germline CDR1 reads SGHVS; CDR2 reads FNYEAQ. The length of the CDR3 is 14 residues. V was pared by 6 bases and J by 2 bases, with 5 bases of the junction left unmatched.

This clone appeared once. The chain links TRBV12-2 to TRBJ2-7; TRBD2 is taken as the D call from the table, unchecked against the DNA. TRBV12-2 is shown as a pseudogene. The CDR3 spans 15 residues. Here the CDR3 reads CASRSLGVKEDEQYF. In DNA form, the CDR3 reads TGTGCAAGTCGCTCCCTCGGGGTTAAAGAGGACGAGCAGTACTTC.